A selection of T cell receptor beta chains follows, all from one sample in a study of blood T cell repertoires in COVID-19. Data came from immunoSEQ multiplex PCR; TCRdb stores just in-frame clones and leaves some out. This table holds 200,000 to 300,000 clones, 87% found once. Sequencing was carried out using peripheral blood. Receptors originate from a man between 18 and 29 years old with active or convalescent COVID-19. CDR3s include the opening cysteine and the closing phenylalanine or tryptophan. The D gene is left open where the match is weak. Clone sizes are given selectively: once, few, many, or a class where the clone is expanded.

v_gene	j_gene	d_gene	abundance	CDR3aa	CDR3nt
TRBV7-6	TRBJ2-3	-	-	CASSLGGPRRDTQYF	TGTGCCAGCAGCTTGGGGGGACCACGAAGGGATACGCAGTATTTT
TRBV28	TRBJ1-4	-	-	CASSKLDGTTNEKLFF	TGTGCCAGCAGTAAATTGGACGGGACAACTAATGAAAAACTGTTTTTT
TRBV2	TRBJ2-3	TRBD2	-	CASSRGGATDTQYF	TGTGCCAGCAGCCGCGGGGGGGCCACAGATACGCAGTATTTT
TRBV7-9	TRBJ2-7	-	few	CASSLARGDPCEQYF	TGTGCCAGCAGCTTAGCCAGGGGGGATCCTTGCGAGCAGTACTTC
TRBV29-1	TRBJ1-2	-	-	CSVKGRAAGGYTF	TGCAGCGTTAAAGGCAGGGCAGCCGGTGGCTACACCTTC
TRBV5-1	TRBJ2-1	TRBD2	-	CASSLRGGSRSYNEQFF	TGCGCCAGCAGCTTGCGGGGCGGGAGTCGGTCCTACAATGAGCAGTTCTTC
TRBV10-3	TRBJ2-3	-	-	CAISEGRDTQYF	TGTGCCATCAGTGAGGGGAGAGATACGCAGTATTTT
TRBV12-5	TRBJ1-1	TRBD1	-	CASGWGLIGGSEAFF	TGTGCTAGTGGTTGGGGATTAATAGGGGGCTCTGAAGCTTTCTTT
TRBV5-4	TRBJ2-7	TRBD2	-	CASSLERERDEQYF	TGTGCCAGCAGCTTAGAGCGGGAGAGGGACGAGCAGTACTTC
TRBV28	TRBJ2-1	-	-	CASSLSVGNEQFF	TGTGCCAGCAGCCTTAGCGTGGGCAATGAGCAGTTCTTC
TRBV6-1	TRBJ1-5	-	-	CASSEIGNQPQHF	TGTGCCAGCAGTGAAATAGGCAATCAGCCCCAGCATTTT
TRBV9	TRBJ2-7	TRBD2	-	CASSAGLGYYEQYF	TGTGCCAGCAGCGCGGGACTAGGGTACTACGAGCAGTACTTC
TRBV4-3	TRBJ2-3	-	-	CASSQDESTDTQYF	TGCGCCAGCAGCCAAGATGAGAGCACAGATACGCAGTATTTT
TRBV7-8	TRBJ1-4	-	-	CASSHRDEKLFF	TGTGCCAGCAGCCACCGGGATGAAAAACTGTTTTTT
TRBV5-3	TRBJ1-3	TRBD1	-	CARSCRPLWTGSGNTIYF	TGTGCCAGAAGCTGCCGCCCCCTATGGACAGGGAGTGGAAACACCATATATTTT
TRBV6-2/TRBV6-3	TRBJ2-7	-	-	CASSYGSEQYF	TGTGCCAGCAGTTACGGTAGCGAGCAGTACTTC
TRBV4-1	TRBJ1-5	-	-	CASSQGAGTQHF	TGCGCCAGCAGCCAAGGGGCAGGGACTCAGCATTTT
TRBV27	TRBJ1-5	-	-	CASSLFAGADSNQPQHF	TGTGCCAGCAGTTTATTTGCGGGGGCGGATAGCAATCAGCCCCAGCATTTT
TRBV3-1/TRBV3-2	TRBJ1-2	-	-	CASSQGGYGYTF	TGTGCCAGCAGCCAAGGCGGCTATGGCTACACCTTC
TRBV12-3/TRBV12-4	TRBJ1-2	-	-	CASSPGRVYGYTF	TGTGCCAGCAGCCCTGGCAGGGTGTATGGCTACACCTTC
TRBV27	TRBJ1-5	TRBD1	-	CASSFSPGTGSNQPQHF	TGTGCCAGCAGTTTCTCACCCGGGACAGGGAGCAATCAGCCCCAGCATTTT
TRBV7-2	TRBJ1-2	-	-	CASSLGSVPYGYTF	TGTGCCAGCAGCTTAGGTTCGGTCCCCTATGGCTACACCTTC
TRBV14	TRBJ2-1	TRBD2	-	CASSNSGRDYNEQFF	TGTGCCAGCAGCAATAGCGGGAGGGACTACAATGAGCAGTTCTTC
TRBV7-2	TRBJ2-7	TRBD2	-	CASSGRAHPPNEQYF	TGTGCCAGCAGCGGGAGGGCCCACCCTCCTAACGAGCAGTACTTC
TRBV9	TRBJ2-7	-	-	CASSGGRSPYEQYF	TGTGCCAGCAGCGGAGGCCGCTCTCCTTACGAGCAGTACTTC
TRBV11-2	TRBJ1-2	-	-	CASSFDSYGYTF	TGTGCCAGCAGCTTCGATAGCTATGGCTACACCTTC
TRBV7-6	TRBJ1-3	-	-	CASTSGHSNTIYF	TGTGCCAGCACTTCGGGACATTCGAACACCATATATTTT
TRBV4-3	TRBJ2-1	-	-	CASSSDIEQFF	TGCGCCAGCAGCTCAGACATTGAGCAGTTCTTC
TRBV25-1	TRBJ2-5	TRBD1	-	CASSDPGQGTETQYF	TGTGCCAGCAGTGACCCGGGACAGGGTACGGAGACCCAGTACTTC
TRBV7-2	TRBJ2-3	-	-	CASSLEVGDTQYF	TGTGCCAGCAGCTTAGAAGTCGGAGATACGCAGTATTTT
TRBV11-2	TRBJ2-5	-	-	CASSSAPWESSGETQYF	TGTGCCAGCAGCTCGGCCCCCTGGGAGAGTAGTGGGGAGACCCAGTACTTC
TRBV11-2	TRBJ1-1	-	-	CASSLGQNTEAFF	TGTGCCAGCAGCCTGGGACAGAACACTGAAGCTTTCTTT